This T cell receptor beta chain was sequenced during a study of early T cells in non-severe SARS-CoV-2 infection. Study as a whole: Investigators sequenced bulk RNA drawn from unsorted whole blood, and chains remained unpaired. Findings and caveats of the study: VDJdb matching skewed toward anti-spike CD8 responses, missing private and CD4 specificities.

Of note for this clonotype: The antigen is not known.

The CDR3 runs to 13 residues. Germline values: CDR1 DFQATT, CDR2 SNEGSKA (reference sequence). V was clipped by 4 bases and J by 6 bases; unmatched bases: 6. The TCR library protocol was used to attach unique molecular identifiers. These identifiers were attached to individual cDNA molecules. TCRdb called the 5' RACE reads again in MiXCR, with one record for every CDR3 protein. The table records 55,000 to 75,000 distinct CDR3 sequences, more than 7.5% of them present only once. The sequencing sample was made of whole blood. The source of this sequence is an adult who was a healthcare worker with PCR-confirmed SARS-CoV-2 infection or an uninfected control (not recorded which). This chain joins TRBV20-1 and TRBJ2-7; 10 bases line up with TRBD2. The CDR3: CSATHLAGVEQYF. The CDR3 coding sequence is TGCAGTGCTACCCATCTAGCGGGGGTCGAGCAGTACTTC.